Following are 12 T cell receptor beta chains from one sample sequenced in a study of T cells after yellow fever vaccination. One entry per CDR3 protein, called by TCRdb with MiXCR from the 5' RACE reads. The sample yields hundreds of thousands of distinct CDR3 sequences, 8.5% to 9% seen once. The specimen was PBMCs, collected on the day of the first yellow fever vaccination. Receptors were obtained from a man aged 18 to 29 who received the YFV17D yellow fever vaccine.

The chain links TRBV20-1 to TRBJ2-5; D might be TRBD1 or TRBD2, each matching 5 bases. This CDR3 has 14 amino acids. Per the germline V gene, CDR1 is DFQATT and CDR2 is SNEGSKA (reference sequence). V gave up 6 bases and J gave up 4 bases, with 18 bases separating them. The CDR3 is CSARRLHGGETQYF. The CDR3 bases are TGCAGTGCCCGCCGACTCCATGGGGGAGAGACCCAGTACTTC.

The chain links TRBV5-6 to TRBJ1-2; possibly TRBD1 for D (6 bases). Germline loops: CDR1 SGHDT, CDR2 YYEEEE. This CDR3 is built from 16 residues. Trimming stripped 4 bases from V and 1 base from J, with 17 bases between. In nucleotides, the CDR3 is TGTGCCAGCAGCCAAACCGAAACAGGGTATAACTATGGCTACACCTTC. This translates into CASSQTETGYNYGYTF.

V and J are TRBV6-5 and TRBJ2-5; 9 bases are shared with TRBD1. The CDR3 length is 14 residues. V lost 2 bases and J lost 3; bases outside the gene matches: 1. Germline V gives CDR1 MNHEY, CDR2 SVGAGI. CDR3 DNA: TGTGCCAGCAGTTACCGGGACAGGGAAGAGACCCAGTACTTC. It translates to CASSYRDREETQYF.

This chain links TRBV4-1 with TRBJ1-2; no clear D. Germline CDR1 and CDR2: MGHRA and YSYEKL. The CDR3 has 13 residues. V was trimmed by 0 bases and J by 8 bases, leaving 10 bases between them. The CDR3 DNA is TGCGCCAGCAGCCAAGAGGGGATTCGCGGCTACACCTTC. This translates into CASSQEGIRGYTF.

This chain links TRBV4-2 with TRBJ2-5; possibly TRBD1 for D (7 bases). Germline-derived CDR1 and CDR2 are LGHNA and YNFKEQ. This CDR3 has 16 residues. Trimming pared 1 base from V and 5 bases from J, leaving 17 bases between. The CDR3 region is CASSQAGQGGLETQYF. CDR3 bases: TGTGCCAGCAGCCAAGCGGGGCAGGGGGGTTTGGAGACCCAGTACTTC.

This chain uses TRBV19 with TRBJ2-3, with D hard to call. The CDR3 loop spans 13 amino acids. Germline CDR1 is LNHDA and CDR2 is SQIVND (reference sequence). V was trimmed by 1 base and J by 5 bases, leaving 7 bases between them. Here the CDR3 reads CASSIAAIDTQYF. DNA for the CDR3: TGTGCCAGTAGTATAGCGGCCATAGATACGCAGTATTTT. Combining the CDR3 with reference TRBV19 and TRBJ2-3 gives the whole variable domain DGGITQSPKYLFRKEGQNVTLSCEQNLNHDAMYWYRQDPGQGLRLIYYSQIVNDFQKGDIAEGYSVSREKKESFPLTVTSAQKNPTAFYLCASSIAAIDTQYFGPGTRLTVL.

The chain employs TRBV7-2 and TRBJ1-5; D is unresolved. The length of the CDR3 is 13 residues. Germline V gene lookup returns CDR1 SGHTA and CDR2 FQGNSA. V was shortened by 4 bases and J by 7 bases, with 11 bases between the two germline ends. The CDR3 protein is CASSWEAGQPQHF. The CDR3 DNA sequence: TGTGCCAGCAGCTGGGAGGCGGGGCAGCCCCAGCATTTT.

The rearrangement uses TRBV5-6 and TRBJ2-5, with no clear D. V dropped 4 bases and J dropped 2 bases, with 12 bases sitting between them. The germline gives CDR1 SGHDT, CDR2 YYEEEE. The CDR3 length is 14 residues. CDR3 nucleotides: TGTGCCAGCAGCGCCGGGCCTAAACAAGAGACCCAGTACTTC. Translated: CASSAGPKQETQYF.

The sample holds a few counts of this clonotype. V and J are TRBV20-1 and TRBJ2-5, with D unresolved. Trimming pared 0 bases from V and 5 bases from J, leaving 25 bases between. Per germline, CDR1 DFQATT and CDR2 SNEGSKA (reference sequence). The CDR3 is made up of 18 amino acids. The CDR3 sequence: CSARDPGSKGGSWETQYF. CDR3 coding DNA: TGCAGTGCTAGAGATCCCGGATCGAAGGGCGGCTCTTGGGAGACCCAGTACTTC.

The table lists this clonotype with a few counts. The rearrangement joins TRBV9 to TRBJ2-1; the D gene is possibly TRBD2 (6 bases). The V and J ends lost 3 bases and 5 bases respectively, with 18 bases between them. CDR1 is SGDLS, CDR2 YYNGEE, per germline. This CDR3 spans 16 amino acids. The CDR3 region is CASSAYSGEINNEQFF. In DNA, the CDR3 is TGTGCCAGCAGCGCCTATAGCGGAGAAATAAACAATGAGCAGTTCTTC.

The chain uses TRBV5-6 and TRBJ1-3; tentative D call: TRBD1 (5 bases). Germline V gene sequence: CDR1 SGHDT, CDR2 YYEEEE. The CDR3 is 17 amino acids. V was clipped by 0 bases and J by 0 bases, with 13 bases between them. The CDR3, as DNA: TGTGCCAGCAGCTTGGATTTGGGGCCCCTCTCTGGAAACACCATATATTTT. It yields the protein CASSLDLGPLSGNTIYF. Together with reference TRBV5-6 and TRBJ1-3, the CDR3 gives the full variable domain: DAGVTQSPTHLIKTRGQQVTLRCSPKSGHDTVSWYQQALGQGPQFIFQYYEEEERQRGNFPDRFSGHQFPNYSSELNVNALLLGDSALYLCASSLDLGPLSGNTIYFGEGSWLTVV.

This clonotype was counted many times. The chain joins TRBV2 to TRBJ1-4; D not resolved. V gave up 6 bases and J gave up 7 bases, with 15 bases separating them. Germline V CDR1 and CDR2: SNHLY, FYNNEI. The CDR3 has 14 amino acids. Written as DNA, the CDR3 is TGTGCCAGCAGGAGGGAGGTGATGGTTGAAAAACTGTTTTTT. As protein: CASRREVMVEKLFF.